A single sample is the source of the 20 T cell receptor beta chains below, sequenced in a study of blood T cell repertoires in COVID-19. The data were produced by immunoSEQ multiplex PCR, yet TCRdb's version contains in-frame clones alone and is incomplete. The repertoire holds about 250,000 clones, with more than 75% as singletons. Material for sequencing was peripheral blood. The receptors were sampled from a woman aged 40 to 50 who had recovered from COVID-19.

This chain connects TRBV4-1 to TRBJ2-5, with 9 positions matching TRBD2. The CDR3 has 13 amino acids. V shed 4 bases, J shed 5 bases, and the junction held 2 bases outside the gene matches. Looked up from germline, CDR1 is MGHRA and CDR2 is YSYEKL. The CDR3 is CASSPGLAETQYF. The CDR3 coding sequence is TGCGCCAGCAGCCCAGGACTAGCGGAGACCCAGTACTTC.

This clone was recorded a few times. J is TRBJ2-2 and V is TRBV6-2 or TRBV6-3; 13 bases align to TRBD2. Germline assignment: CDR1 MNHEY and CDR2 SVGEGT. The CDR3 loop spans 16 amino acids. V was pared by 7 bases and J by 8 bases, with 10 bases of the junction left unmatched. The CDR3 region has the DNA TGTGCCAGCACCCCCCTAGGGACTAGCGGGAAGGGGGAGCTGTTTTTT. This translates into CASTPLGTSGKGELFF.

This clone came up a few times. The V and J genes are TRBV19 and TRBJ1-1; TRBD1 matches 11 bases. CDR1 LNHDA and CDR2 SQIVND come from the germline V gene (reference sequence). The CDR3 runs to 13 residues. Unmatched junction bases numbered 3, after V lost 7 bases and J lost 5 bases. CDR3 sequence reads: CASKGDRGTEAFF. For the CDR3, the DNA is TGTGCCAGTAAGGGGGACAGGGGGACTGAAGCTTTCTTT.

The V gene is TRBV7-3, the J gene TRBJ1-1, with D perhaps TRBD1 (5 bases). CDR1 is SGHTA, CDR2 FQGTGA, per germline. The CDR3 is 13 residues long. V lost 8 bases and J 3 bases, leaving 13 bases between the germline ends. CDR3 amino acids: CASGEGFDTEAFF. CDR3 nucleotides: TGTGCCAGCGGGGAGGGGTTCGACACTGAAGCTTTCTTT.

DNA of the CDR3: TGTGCCACCCAATCCGGGACGGGGGGCACTGAAGCTTTCTTT. Protein sequence: CATQSGTGGTEAFF. The chain carries TRBV27 and TRBJ1-1, with D possibly TRBD1 on 5 matching bases. Germline V gene lookup returns CDR1 MNHEY and CDR2 SMNVEV (reference sequence). The CDR3 has 14 amino acids. V was shortened by 10 bases and J by 4 bases, with 19 bases between the two germline ends.

The CDR3 reads CASSKGAGTRSDEQFF. DNA for the CDR3: TGTGCCAGCAGCAAGGGGGCAGGGACCCGGTCCGATGAGCAGTTCTTC. The chain carries TRBV27 and TRBJ2-1, with 7 bases that match TRBD1. Trimming took 6 bases from V and 8 from J; bases not matched to a gene: 16. The CDR3 loop spans 16 amino acids. Germline V gene sequence: CDR1 MNHEY, CDR2 SMNVEV (reference sequence).

This chain links TRBV18 with TRBJ2-1; D perhaps matches TRBD2 (6 bases). The CDR3 consists of 12 residues. Germline lookup yields CDR1 KGHSH and CDR2 LQKENI. V was shortened by 2 bases and J by 10 bases, with 9 bases between the two germline ends. The CDR3 DNA sequence: TGTGCCAGCTCACCAGGGCGGGGCGAGCAGTTCTTC. As protein: CASSPGRGEQFF.

The chain recombines TRBV29-1 with TRBJ1-1; 10 bases agree with TRBD1. Germline V gene lookup returns CDR1 SQVTM and CDR2 ANQGSEA. Trimming cost V 0 bases and J 4 bases; bases outside gene matches: 11. The CDR3 loop spans 17 amino acids. CDR3 protein: CSVEDPGQGRVSTEAFF. The CDR3 DNA sequence: TGCAGCGTTGAAGATCCGGGACAGGGGCGGGTGAGCACTGAAGCTTTCTTT.

This chain joins TRBV6-2 or TRBV6-3 and TRBJ2-7; 8 nucleotides align to TRBD2. Germline lookup yields CDR1 MNHEY and CDR2 SVGEGT. The trim removed 6 bases at V and 6 bases at J, leaving 7 bases unmatched. CDR3 length: 13 residues. CDR3 bases: TGTGCCAGCAGCCCGGGGGGGGAATCCGAGCAGTACTTC. As protein: CASSPGGESEQYF.

This chain links TRBV10-2 with TRBJ1-1, with TRBD1 as a possible D gene (6 bases). Germline V gene sequence: CDR1 WSHSY, CDR2 SAAADI. V lost 6 bases, J lost 1 base, and 9 bases lay in between. The CDR3 totals 13 residues. The CDR3 loop reads CASRMDRNTEAFF. CDR3 nucleotide sequence: TGCGCCAGCAGGATGGACAGGAACACTGAAGCTTTCTTT.

This chain joins TRBV15 and TRBJ2-1; weak D call: TRBD2 (5 bases). Germline CDR1 reads LNHNV; CDR2 reads YYDKDF (reference sequence). The ends were cut back, 3 bases at V and 10 bases at J, with 7 bases in the middle. The CDR3 is 11 residues long. The CDR3: CATSSSGEQFF. Here the CDR3 DNA reads TGTGCCACCAGCAGTTCGGGAGAGCAGTTCTTC.

This clone was detected only once. This sequence joins TRBV5-5 and TRBJ1-1; no reliable D call. V was trimmed by 4 bases and J by 3 bases, leaving 10 bases between them. Germline CDR1 and CDR2: SGHKS and YYEKEE (reference sequence). The CDR3 has 13 amino acids. The chain's CDR3 is CASSPGTYTEAFF. DNA of the CDR3: TGTGCCAGCAGCCCAGGCACGTACACTGAAGCTTTCTTT.

The J gene is TRBJ1-1, the V gene TRBV3-1 (or the pseudogene TRBV3-2); D possibly corresponds to TRBD1 (5 bases). Deletions cut 2 bases from V and 6 bases from J, with 10 bases between. The CDR3 is 13 residues long. Germline assignment: CDR1 LGHDT and CDR2 YNNKEL (reference sequence). CDR3 sequence (DNA): TGTGCCAGCAGCCAAAGGCCGGGGGCTGAAGCTTTCTTT. It is translated as CASSQRPGAEAFF.

This clone appeared once. This chain uses TRBV6-5 with TRBJ1-5; D might be TRBD1 (6 bases). With 6 bases removed from V and 8 bases from J, the gap between germline ends came to 14 bases. This CDR3 contains 13 residues. The V gene's germline CDR1 is MNHEY and CDR2 SVGAGI. CDR3 residues: CASRLTGDEPQHF. DNA for the CDR3: TGTGCCAGCAGGCTGACAGGAGATGAGCCCCAGCATTTT.

The V and J genes are TRBV7-2 and TRBJ1-2; no firm D call. CDR3 length: 15 residues. Germline V gene lookup returns CDR1 SGHTA and CDR2 FQGNSA. Trimming removed 2 bases from V and 1 base from J, with 11 bases in between. The chain's CDR3 is CASSLSTAINYGYTF. CDR3 in DNA: TGTGCCAGCAGCTTAAGTACAGCAATTAACTATGGCTACACCTTC.

The V call is TRBV30, the J call TRBJ1-1, with a possible D match to TRBD1 (5 bases). Germline lookup yields CDR1 GTSNPN and CDR2 SVGIG (reference sequence). The length of the CDR3 is 12 residues. CDR3 DNA: TGTGCGGGAGGGGAGGGGAACACTGAAGCTTTCTTT. It codes for CAGGEGNTEAFF.

The V gene is TRBV5-8, the J gene TRBJ2-1; a possible D gene is TRBD2 (7 bases). The germline gives CDR1 SGHTS, CDR2 YDEGEE. This CDR3 has 14 residues. Trimming took 4 bases from V and 8 from J, leaving 16 bases between them. The CDR3: CASSGGASWDEQFF. The CDR3 DNA follows: TGTGCCAGCAGCGGGGGGGCTAGCTGGGATGAGCAGTTCTTC.

This clone was observed a single time. The CDR3 nucleotides are TGTGCCAGCAGCCCCCCTGCCGGGACACGAACTGAAGCTTTCTTT. Protein: CASSPPAGTRTEAFF. The V and J genes are TRBV11-2 and TRBJ1-1; the D gene is possibly TRBD1 (6 bases). CDR1 is SGHAT, CDR2 FQNNGV, per germline. Trimming took 5 bases from V and 5 from J, leaving 18 bases between them. This CDR3 comprises 15 residues.

The chain combines TRBV7-9 with TRBJ1-4, with 9 bases matching TRBD1. The V gene's germline CDR1 is SEHNR and CDR2 FQNEAQ (reference sequence). There are 14 residues in the CDR3. V lost 4 bases, J lost 8 bases, and 5 bases stayed unmatched. The CDR3 bases are TGTGCCAGCAGCTCACAGGGGGCGGGAGAAAAACTGTTTTTT. Translated, it gives CASSSQGAGEKLFF.

The V call is TRBV28, the J call TRBJ1-1; 7 positions match TRBD1. CDR1 and CDR2 (germline): MDHEN, SYDVKM. V lost 6 bases to trimming and J lost 5 bases; unmatched junction nucleotides: 9. The CDR3 has 14 residues. The CDR3 loop reads CASSPGGGRTEAFF. CDR3 nucleotide sequence: TGTGCCAGCAGCCCAGGAGGGGGCAGGACTGAAGCTTTCTTT. Filled out from reference TRBV28 and TRBJ1-1, the complete variable domain reads DVKVTQSSRYLVKRTGEKVFLECVQDMDHENMFWYRQDPGLGLRLIYFSYDVKMKEKGDIPEGYSVSREKKERFSLILESASTNQTSMYLCASSPGGGRTEAFFGQGTRLTVV.